Following are 17 T cell receptor beta chains from one sample sequenced in a study of siplizumab effects on memory and regulatory T cells. TCRdb's copy holds only in-frame clones and misses some; the assay was immunoSEQ multiplex PCR. The sample yields 87,000 or so clones, around 89% seen once. Sequenced input: CD4+ T cells sorted from blood. Receptors were obtained from a human donor in good health.

The chain has TRBV30 and TRBJ1-2; D is undetermined. There are 13 residues in the CDR3. Germline values: CDR1 GTSNPN, CDR2 SVGIG (reference sequence). The V end lost 2 bases, the J end lost 0 bases, and 7 bases lay between the germline ends. The CDR3 bases are TGTGCCTGGAGTCTTACGTCTAACTATGGCTACACCTTC. It translates to CAWSLTSNYGYTF.

This chain uses TRBV5-3 with TRBJ2-7, with a weak D call TRBD2 (5 bases). TRBV5-3 is noted as an ORF with a role that remains uncertain. Trimming took 8 bases from V and 9 from J, leaving 15 bases between them. This CDR3 region has 11 residues. DNA of the CDR3: TGTGCCAGGGCAGAGGGAATTGTGCAGTACTTC. Translated, it gives CARAEGIVQYF.

The chain is built from TRBV7-8 and TRBJ2-2; TRBD2 matches 8 bases. The CDR3 has 18 residues. The junction had 12 bases not matched to a gene; V was cut back by 5 bases and J by 1 base. Germline CDR1 SGHVS, CDR2 FQNEAQ. Here the CDR3 reads CASSPGTRSDGNTGELFF. CDR3 coding DNA: TGTGCCAGCAGCCCGGGGACTAGATCGGATGGGAACACCGGGGAGCTGTTTTTT.

The chain carries TRBV7-3 and TRBJ2-3; maybe TRBD1 (6 bases). With 5 bases removed from V and 3 bases from J, the gap between germline ends came to 9 bases. CDR1 is SGHTA, CDR2 FQGTGA, per germline. The CDR3 contains 13 residues. The CDR3 DNA reads as TGTGCCAGCAGCCCCCAGGGGACAGATACGCAGTATTTT. Translating it yields CASSPQGTDTQYF.

The chain employs TRBV6-5 and TRBJ1-2; D unresolved. In germline, CDR1 is MNHEY, CDR2 SVGAGI. The germline V and J ends were trimmed by 0 bases and 3 bases, with 8 bases remaining between them. The CDR3 contains 14 residues. CDR3 protein: CASSYSSVDYGYTF. The CDR3 bases are TGTGCCAGCAGTTACTCGAGCGTCGACTATGGCTACACCTTC.

This rearrangement joins TRBV11-2 to TRBJ2-7, with 7 positions matching TRBD1. Trimming took 5 bases from V and 3 from J; bases not matched to a gene: 13. This CDR3 comprises 16 residues. Germline V gene data show CDR1 as SGHAT and CDR2 as FQNNGV. CDR3 amino acids: CASSPVNRGGGYEQYF. The CDR3 coding sequence is TGTGCCAGCAGCCCAGTTAATCGAGGGGGCGGCTACGAGCAGTACTTC.

The V call is TRBV7-9, the J call TRBJ2-2, with 7 bases aligning to TRBD1. V shed 5 bases and J 7 bases; nucleotides not matched to a gene: 4. The CDR3 is 13 amino acids. From germline, CDR1 is SEHNR and CDR2 FQNEAQ (reference sequence). CDR3 residues: CASSVQGHGELFF. The CDR3 nucleotides read TGTGCCAGCAGCGTACAGGGGCACGGGGAGCTGTTTTTT.

This chain links TRBV5-1 with TRBJ2-1; D is uncertain. CDR3 length: 15 amino acids. V was pared by 1 base and J by 3 bases, with 11 bases between. Germline values: CDR1 SGHRS, CDR2 YFSETQ. CDR3 loop: CASSLMESRYNEQFF. In nucleotides, the CDR3 is TGCGCCAGCAGCTTGATGGAAAGCCGCTACAATGAGCAGTTCTTC. The full variable domain, its missing parts supplied by reference TRBV5-1 and TRBJ2-1, is KAGVTQTPRYLIKTRGQQVTLSCSPISGHRSVSWYQQTPGQGLQFLFEYFSETQRNKGNFPGRFSGRQFSNSRSEMNVSTLELGDSALYLCASSLMESRYNEQFFGPGTRLTVL.

This chain joins TRBV9 and TRBJ2-1; TRBD2 matches at 9 bases. This CDR3 has 15 amino acids. The germline V gene encodes CDR1 SGDLS and CDR2 YYNGEE. Germline trimming cut 3 bases from V and 6 bases from J; bases unmatched to any gene: 7. Written as DNA, the CDR3 is TGTGCCAGCAGCGGAGGGACTAGCCGGTTCAATGAGCAGTTCTTC. Its protein product is CASSGGTSRFNEQFF. The variable domain in full, completed from reference TRBV9 and TRBJ2-1, reads DSGVTQTPKHLITATGQRVTLRCSPRSGDLSVYWYQQSLDQGLQFLIQYYNGEERAKGNILERFSAQQFPDLHSELNLSSLELGDSALYFCASSGGTSRFNEQFFGPGTRLTVL.

This clone was recorded only once. The chain recombines TRBV18 with TRBJ2-6; D gene uncertain. Trimming pared 2 bases from V and 3 bases from J, leaving 5 bases between. The germline V gene has CDR1 KGHSH and CDR2 LQKENI. This CDR3 contains 14 residues. The CDR3 bases are TGTGCCAGCTCACCAAATCGTGGGGCCAACGTCCTGACTTTC. Translating it yields CASSPNRGANVLTF.

The V and J genes are TRBV6-5 and TRBJ1-5, with D perhaps TRBD1 (5 bases). There are 13 residues in the CDR3. V was trimmed by 4 bases and J by 4 bases, leaving 8 bases between them. CDR1 and CDR2 (germline): MNHEY, SVGAGI. CDR3 sequence (DNA): TGTGCCAGCAGTTCGACAGATAATCAGCCCCAGCATTTT. It codes for CASSSTDNQPQHF.

The chain links TRBV5-4 to TRBJ2-5, with TRBD1 matching over 7 bases. V was pared by 0 bases and J by 5 bases, with 7 bases of the junction left unmatched. Looked up from germline, CDR1 is SGHNT and CDR2 is YYREEE (reference sequence). The CDR3 length is 15 residues. CDR3 DNA sequence: TGTGCCAGCAGCTTGGGATCCCTGACAGGGGAGACCCAGTACTTC. Its translation is CASSLGSLTGETQYF.

CDR3 bases: TGTGCCAGCAGCCAGCTAGCGGCTCAAGAGACCCAGTACTTC. It is translated as CASSQLAAQETQYF. The chain combines TRBV7-2 with TRBJ2-5, with TRBD2 matching 7 bases. CDR1 and CDR2 (germline): SGHTA, FQGNSA. The CDR3 loop spans 14 amino acids. V shed 5 bases, J shed 2 bases, and the junction held 5 bases outside the gene matches.

J is TRBJ2-7 and V is TRBV5-4; 9 bases fit TRBD2. Germline assignment: CDR1 SGHNT and CDR2 YYREEE (reference sequence). V trimming: 9 bases; J trimming: 4 bases; junction bases outside the gene matches: 14. This CDR3 contains 15 residues. CDR3 DNA sequence: TGTGCCACCAGACAAACCCTAGCGGGAAGTTACGAGCAGTACTTC. Amino acids: CATRQTLAGSYEQYF. Full variable domain (remainder filled in from reference TRBV5-4 and TRBJ2-7): ETGVTQSPTHLIKTRGQQVTLRCSSQSGHNTVSWYQQALGQGPQFIFQYYREEENGRGNFPPRFSGLQFPNYSSELNVNALELDDSALYLCATRQTLAGSYEQYFGPGTRLTVT.

The chain employs TRBV6-5 and TRBJ1-1; no clear D gene. Per the germline V gene, CDR1 is MNHEY and CDR2 is SVGAGI. This CDR3 region has 12 residues. V gave up 5 bases and J gave up 6 bases, with 10 bases separating them. For the CDR3, the DNA is TGTGCCAGCAGTACCCCGGGATCTGAAGCTTTCTTT. Translation: CASSTPGSEAFF.

The J gene is TRBJ2-3, the V gene TRBV29-1, with D perhaps TRBD2 (6 bases). CDR3 size: 16 residues. The germline V gene encodes CDR1 SQVTM and CDR2 ANQGSEA. Trimming stripped 4 bases from V and 5 bases from J, with 22 bases between. Here the CDR3 DNA reads TGCAGCGTTGGGGGTAGCGGAGGGGCCACAGGAGATACGCAGTATTTT. It encodes CSVGGSGGATGDTQYF.

CDR3 region: CASSFAGTYGYTF. CDR3 bases: TGTGCCAGCAGTTTCGCAGGGACCTATGGCTACACCTTC. The J gene is TRBJ1-2, the V gene TRBV28; D may be TRBD1 (5 bases). Trimming shortened V by 3 bases and J by 4 bases, and 9 bases separated the two germline ends. Germline V gives CDR1 MDHEN, CDR2 SYDVKM. The CDR3 is 13 amino acids.